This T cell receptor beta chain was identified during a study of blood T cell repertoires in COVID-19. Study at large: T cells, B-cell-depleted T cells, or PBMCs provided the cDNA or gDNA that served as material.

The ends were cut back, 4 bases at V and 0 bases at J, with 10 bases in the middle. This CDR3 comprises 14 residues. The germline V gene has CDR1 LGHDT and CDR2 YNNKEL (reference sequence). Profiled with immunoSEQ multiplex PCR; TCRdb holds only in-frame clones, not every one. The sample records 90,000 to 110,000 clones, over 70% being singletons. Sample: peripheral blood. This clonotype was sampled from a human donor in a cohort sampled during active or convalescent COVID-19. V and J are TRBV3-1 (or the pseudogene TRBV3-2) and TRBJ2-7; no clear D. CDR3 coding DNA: TGTGCCAGCAGCCCGGTCCTCCGCTCCTACGAGCAGTACTTC. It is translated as CASSPVLRSYEQYF.